This T cell receptor beta chain came from a study of Graves' ophthalmopathy and Graves' hyperthyroidism. Investigators amplified TCR beta CDR3 regions from RNA transcripts. First-round RT-PCR with HTBI primers preceded a second-round multiplex PCR. TCRdb re-derived calls from the multiplex PCR reads in MiXCR, one entry per CDR3 protein. Among 200,000 to 250,000 distinct CDR3 sequences, around 28% were seen once, and the ten largest hold about 9.3%. CDR1 and CDR2 (germline): MDHEN, SYDVKM. The CDR3 loop spans 14 amino acids. Between the trimmed V and J ends, which lost 7 bases and 8 bases, there was a span of 20 bases. Ophthalmopathy-affected donors exhibited moderate-to-severe activity, CAS ≥3, NOSPECS ≥4, and duration under 3 months. Serum thyroxine and TRAb, along with clinical symptoms, thyroid ultrasound and orbital computed tomography, were what diagnosis relied on. This clonotype was observed many times.

The material sequenced was peripheral blood. The receptor comes from a man between 45 and 60 years old with Graves' ophthalmopathy. This sequence joins TRBV28 and TRBJ1-2; D gene ambiguous. The CDR3 sequence is CASKIGVGADGYTF. CDR3 coding DNA: TGTGCCAGCAAAATTGGGGTAGGTGCCGACGGCTACACCTTC.